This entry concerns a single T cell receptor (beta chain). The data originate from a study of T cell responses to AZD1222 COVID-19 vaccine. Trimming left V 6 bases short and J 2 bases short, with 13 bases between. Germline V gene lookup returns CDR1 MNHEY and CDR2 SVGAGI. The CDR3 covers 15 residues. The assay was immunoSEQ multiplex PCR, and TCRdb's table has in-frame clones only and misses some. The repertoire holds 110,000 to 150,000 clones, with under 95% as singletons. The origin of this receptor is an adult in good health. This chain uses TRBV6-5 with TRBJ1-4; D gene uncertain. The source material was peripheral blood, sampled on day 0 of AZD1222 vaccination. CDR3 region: CASRRPPVTNEKLFF. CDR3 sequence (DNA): TGTGCCAGCAGAAGACCCCCAGTGACTAATGAAAAACTGTTTTTT.